This is a list of T cell receptor beta chains from one sample in a study of PD-1 blockade in mismatch repair-deficient tumors. TCRdb's copy holds only in-frame clones and misses some; the assay was immunoSEQ multiplex PCR. The repertoire consists of over 20,000 clones, with approximately 83% occurring once and the leading ten covering about 19%. Sample: peripheral blood, taken 12 weeks after starting pembrolizumab. The source is an adult with mismatch repair-deficient cancer. The CDR3 runs from the conserved cysteine through the conserved F or W. The D gene is left open where the match is weak. The size of a clone is reported for some rows only, either as once, few or many, or as a class for expanded clones.

NA	NA	TRBV19	TRBJ2-1	TGTGCCAGTAGTATAGGGGGGGAATCCTACAATGAGCAGTTCTTC	CASSIGGESYNEQFF
once	NA	TRBV15	TRBJ2-1	TGTGCCACCAGCAGAGATTTAGGAGTTTACAATGAGCAGTTCTTC	CATSRDLGVYNEQFF
NA	NA	TRBV10-3	TRBJ1-3	TGTGCCATCAAGGAGACGTGGGGCTCTGGAAACACCATATATTTT	CAIKETWGSGNTIYF
NA	TRBD1	TRBV7-2	TRBJ2-2	TGTGCCAGCAGACAGGGGGTTCGGGGCGGTTACACCGGGGAGCTGTTTTTT	CASRQGVRGGYTGELFF
NA	NA	TRBV11-3	TRBJ2-7	TGTGCCAGCAGCCATTTAGGGGGGGCGATCTACGAGCAGTACTTC	CASSHLGGAIYEQYF
NA	NA	TRBV4-3	TRBJ2-2	TGCGCCAGCAGCCAAGATCGCTTTCGGGCGCCCGGGGGGCAGATCACCGGGGAGCTGTTTTTT	CASSQDRFRAPGGQITGELFF
medium-sized	NA	TRBV4-1	TRBJ1-1	TGCGCCAGCAGCCAAGATGAGAGACCCTTGAACACTGAAGCTTTCTTT	CASSQDERPLNTEAFF
NA	NA	TRBV11-2	TRBJ1-1	TGTGCCAGCAGCCAGCCTTGGGCCAGCACTGAAGCTTTCTTT	CASSQPWASTEAFF
NA	NA	TRBV7-2	TRBJ2-3	TGTGCCAGCAGCTTGAACAGGGCCGATACGCAGTATTTT	CASSLNRADTQYF
once	NA	TRBV4-1	TRBJ2-3	TGCGCCAGCAGCCAAGTTACTGAAGCAGATACGCAGTATTTT	CASSQVTEADTQYF
NA	NA	TRBV27	TRBJ2-1	TGTGCCAGCAGTTTGACCTCCGGGACTAATGAGCAGTTCTTC	CASSLTSGTNEQFF
NA	NA	TRBV5-5	TRBJ2-2	TGTGCCAGCAGCTTGAATGACGGCGGGATGAGTACCGGGGAGCTGTTTTTT	CASSLNDGGMSTGELFF
NA	NA	TRBV30	TRBJ2-2	TGTGCCTGGAAGACCGGGTCGGACACCGGGGAGCTGTTTTTT	CAWKTGSDTGELFF
NA	NA	TRBV7-9	TRBJ1-4	TGTGCCAGCAGCTTCTACCATGAAAAACTGTTTTTT	CASSFYHEKLFF
NA	NA	TRBV6-1	TRBJ1-1	TGTGCCAGCAGTGAAGCGCTGGACAACACTGAAGCTTTCTTT	CASSEALDNTEAFF
NA	NA	TRBV19	TRBJ2-1	TGTGCCAGTAGTCCCTCCGGGGGCGGGAGCGACAATGAGCAGTTCTTC	CASSPSGGGSDNEQFF
few	NA	TRBV4-2	TRBJ2-7	TGTGCCAGCAGCCAAAGGACAGACGACTACGAGCAGTACTTC	CASSQRTDDYEQYF
few	NA	TRBV19	TRBJ1-1	TGTGCCAGTAAGGCTAGGAGGGGCCTGAACACTGAAGCTTTCTTT	CASKARRGLNTEAFF
medium-sized	TRBD2	TRBV11-2	TRBJ2-5	TGTGCCAGCAGGGGAGCGGGACTAGCGGGTCCAAAGACCCAGTACTTC	CASRGAGLAGPKTQYF
NA	NA	TRBV9	TRBJ2-3	TGTGCCAGCAGCGTAGCGGCGGCGGGAATCACAGATACGCAGTATTTT	CASSVAAAGITDTQYF
NA	NA	TRBV10-3	TRBJ2-1	TGTGCCATCAGGGGGGGCGGATCCTACAATGAGCAGTTCTTC	CAIRGGGSYNEQFF
NA	TRBD1	TRBV4-1	TRBJ2-7	TGCGCCAGCAGCCAGGACCCGACAGGGACCTACGAGCAGTACTTC	CASSQDPTGTYEQYF
NA	TRBD2	TRBV27	TRBJ2-7	TGTGCCAGCAGTTCGCCGGGGGGGACGGGTACTATACGGGAGCAGTACTTC	CASSSPGGTGTIREQYF
NA	NA	TRBV21-1	TRBJ1-2	TGTGCCAGCAGCCCCCGTGAAGGGGCGGATGGCTACACCTTC	CASSPREGADGYTF
few	TRBD2	TRBV9	TRBJ2-2	TGTGCCAGCAGCATTGGACTAGCGTCGACCGGGGAGCTGTTTTTT	CASSIGLASTGELFF
NA	TRBD1	TRBV11-3	TRBJ2-7	TGTGCCAGCAGCAGAAACTCCGAACCGGGACAGGGCTACGAGCAGTACTTC	CASSRNSEPGQGYEQYF
NA	NA	TRBV6-5	TRBJ1-5	TGTGCCAGCAGTTACGGGCGGGTCCAGCCCCAGCATTTT	CASSYGRVQPQHF
NA	NA	TRBV28	TRBJ2-5	TGTGCCAGCAGTTTTTCAGGTTTATGGTCCAGGGCAGAGACCCAGTACTTC	CASSFSGLWSRAETQYF
NA	NA	TRBV6-5	TRBJ2-3	TGTGCCAGCAGTTACGATGGAGATACGCAGTATTTT	CASSYDGDTQYF
NA	NA	TRBV28	TRBJ2-5	TGTGCCAGCTCTCCGGGGGGCGTTCAAGAGACCCAGTACTTC	CASSPGGVQETQYF
once	NA	TRBV14	TRBJ2-3	TGTGCCAGCAGCGCTATTAGAGATACGCAGTATTTT	CASSAIRDTQYF
few	NA	TRBV30	TRBJ1-3	TGTGCCTGGCAAGGGCGACTGTTGAACACCATATATTTT	CAWQGRLLNTIYF
once	TRBD2	TRBV11-3	TRBJ2-3	TGTGCCAGCAGCTTGGGGCTAGCGGGAATAGATACGCAGTATTTT	CASSLGLAGIDTQYF
NA	TRBD2	TRBV18	TRBJ2-3	TGTGCCAGCTCACCCCCGGGACTAGCGGCCGGGGTAGATACGCAGTATTTT	CASSPPGLAAGVDTQYF
NA	NA	TRBV5-1	TRBJ2-3	TGCGCCAGCAGCTTGGGGAGGACAGGCACAGATACGCAGTATTTT	CASSLGRTGTDTQYF
NA	NA	TRBV30	TRBJ2-7	TGTGCCTGGAGTGATTACAGGGAAACCTTATCCTACGAGCAGTACTTC	CAWSDYRETLSYEQYF
once	TRBD1	TRBV19	TRBJ2-5	TGTGCCAGTAGCGATCTCTCCAGGGGGCGCGGTGCCAGGGAGACCCAGTACTTC	CASSDLSRGRGARETQYF
NA	TRBD2	TRBV7-9	TRBJ2-7	TGTGCCAGCAGCTTGAGCGAAGCGGGAGCCTACGAGCAGTACTTC	CASSLSEAGAYEQYF
NA	NA	TRBV4-1	TRBJ2-3	TGCGCCAGCAGCCAAAAAAATACAGATACGCAGTATTTT	CASSQKNTDTQYF
NA	NA	TRBV6-6	TRBJ1-2	TGTGCCAGCAGTTACTCTTCGGGGACCTATGGCTACACCTTC	CASSYSSGTYGYTF
once	NA	TRBV5-1	TRBJ1-2	TGCGCCAGCAGCTTGGACGTCTATGGCTACACCTTC	CASSLDVYGYTF
once	NA	TRBV19	TRBJ1-1	TGTGCCAGTAGTGTGGACGGGGCGAACACTGAAGCTTTCTTT	CASSVDGANTEAFF
NA	NA	TRBV7-9	TRBJ2-7	TGTGCCAGCAGCCCCGGTTACGAGCAGTACTTC	CASSPGYEQYF
NA	TRBD1	TRBV5-5	TRBJ2-5	TGTGCCAGCAGCTTGTTATGGGACAGCGTTCAAGAGACCCAGTACTTC	CASSLLWDSVQETQYF
once	NA	TRBV19	TRBJ2-1	TGTGCCAGTAGTATACCCGGGATCGAGGAGCAGTTCTTC	CASSIPGIEEQFF
NA	TRBD1	TRBV19	TRBJ1-1	TGTGCCAGTACCAAGACAGGGGGCCGGAGGAACACTGAAGCTTTCTTT	CASTKTGGRRNTEAFF
NA	NA	TRBV28	TRBJ2-3	TGTGCCAGCAGCGGGCTCACAGATACGCAGTATTTT	CASSGLTDTQYF
NA	TRBD1	TRBV29-1	TRBJ2-7	TGCAGCGTTGGTGGGGGACAGGGGAGCTACGAGCAGTACTTC	CSVGGGQGSYEQYF
NA	NA	TRBV2	TRBJ2-7	TGTGCCAGCAGTGTGACAGACTCCTACGAGCAGTACTTC	CASSVTDSYEQYF
NA	NA	TRBV30	TRBJ2-1	TGTGCCTGGAGTACGTTTTTTCGCAATGAGCAGTTCTTC	CAWSTFFRNEQFF
NA	TRBD1	TRBV6-1	TRBJ2-7	TGTGCCAGCAGTGAAACCGGGACAGGGGCCTACGAGCAGTACTTC	CASSETGTGAYEQYF
NA	TRBD1	TRBV7-9	TRBJ1-4	TGTGCCAGCAGCTCGCCGACAGGGGCAGGTGAAAAACTGTTTTTT	CASSSPTGAGEKLFF
NA	NA	TRBV29-1	TRBJ2-2	TGCAGCGTTGACGAGGCAGGGGATACCGGGGAGCTGTTTTTT	CSVDEAGDTGELFF
NA	NA	TRBV18	TRBJ2-3	TGTGCCAGCTCACCAGGCCAGGACGATACGCAGTATTTT	CASSPGQDDTQYF
NA	TRBD2	TRBV2	TRBJ2-3	TGTGCCAGCAGTGAAGCGCGTGGGGGAGGGGTTTGGGCAGATACGCAGTATTTT	CASSEARGGGVWADTQYF
NA	NA	TRBV19	TRBJ2-5	TGTGCCAGTAGTCTCAACCTAGCACGAGAGACCCAGTACTTC	CASSLNLARETQYF
few	TRBD1	TRBV6-4	TRBJ2-1	TGTGCCAGCAGTGACCGAATCGGGACAGGGGGCAATGAGCAGTTCTTC	CASSDRIGTGGNEQFF
NA	NA	TRBV27	TRBJ1-4	TGTGCCAGCAGTTACCGATTACAGGGAAACGAAAAACTGTTTTTT	CASSYRLQGNEKLFF
NA	TRBD2	TRBV27	TRBJ2-1	TGTGCCAGCAGTTTCGCTAGCGGGAGTGATGAGCAGTTCTTC	CASSFASGSDEQFF
NA	NA	TRBV30	TRBJ1-1	TGTGCCTGGAGCGGTAAGGGGAACACTGAAGCTTTCTTT	CAWSGKGNTEAFF